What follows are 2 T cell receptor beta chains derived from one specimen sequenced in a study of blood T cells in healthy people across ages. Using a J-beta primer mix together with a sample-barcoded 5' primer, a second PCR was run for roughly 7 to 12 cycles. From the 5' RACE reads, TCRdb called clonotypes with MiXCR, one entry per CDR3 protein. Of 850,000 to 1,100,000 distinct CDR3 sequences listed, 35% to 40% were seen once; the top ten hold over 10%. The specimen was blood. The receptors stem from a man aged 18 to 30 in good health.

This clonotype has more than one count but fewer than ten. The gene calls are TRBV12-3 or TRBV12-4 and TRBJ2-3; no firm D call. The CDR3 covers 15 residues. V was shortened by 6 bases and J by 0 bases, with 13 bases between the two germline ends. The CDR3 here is CASSTDGPSTDTQYF. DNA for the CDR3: TGTGCCAGCAGCACGGACGGTCCGAGCACAGATACGCAGTATTTT.

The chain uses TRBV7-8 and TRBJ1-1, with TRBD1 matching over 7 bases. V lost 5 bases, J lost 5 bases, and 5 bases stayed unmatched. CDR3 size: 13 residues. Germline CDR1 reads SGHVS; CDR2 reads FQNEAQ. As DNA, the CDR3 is TGTGCCAGCAGCGGAACACAGGGGACTGAAGCTTTCTTT. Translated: CASSGTQGTEAFF.